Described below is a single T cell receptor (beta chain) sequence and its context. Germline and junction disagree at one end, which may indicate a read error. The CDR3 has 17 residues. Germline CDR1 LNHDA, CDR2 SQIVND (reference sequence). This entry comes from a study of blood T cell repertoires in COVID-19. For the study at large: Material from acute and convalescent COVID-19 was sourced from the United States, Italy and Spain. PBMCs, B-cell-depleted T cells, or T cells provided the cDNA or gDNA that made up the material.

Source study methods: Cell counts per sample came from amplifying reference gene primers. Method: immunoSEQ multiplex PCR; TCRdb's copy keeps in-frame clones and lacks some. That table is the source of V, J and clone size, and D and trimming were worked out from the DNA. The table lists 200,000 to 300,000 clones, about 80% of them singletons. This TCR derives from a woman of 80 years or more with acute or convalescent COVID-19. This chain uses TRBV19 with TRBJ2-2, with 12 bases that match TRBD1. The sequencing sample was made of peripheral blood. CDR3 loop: CASRFLGQGAKTGELFF. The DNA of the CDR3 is TGTGCCAGTCGGTTCTTGGGACAGGGGGCGAAGACCGGGGAGCTGTTTTTT.